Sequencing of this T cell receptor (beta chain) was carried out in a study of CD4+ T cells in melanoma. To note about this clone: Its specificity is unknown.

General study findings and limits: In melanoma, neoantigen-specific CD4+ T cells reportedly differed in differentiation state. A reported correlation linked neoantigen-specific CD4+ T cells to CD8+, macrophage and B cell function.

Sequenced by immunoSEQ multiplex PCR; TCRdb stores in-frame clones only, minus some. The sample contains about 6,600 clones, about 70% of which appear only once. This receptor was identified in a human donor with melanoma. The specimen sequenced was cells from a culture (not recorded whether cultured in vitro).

CDR3 coding DNA: TGTGCCAGCAGCTTAGAAGCTAGCGGGGGGTACGAGCAGTACTTC. It is translated as CASSLEASGGYEQYF. The gene calls are TRBV11-1 and TRBJ2-7; 11 nucleotides match TRBD2. CDR1 is SGHAT and CDR2 is FQDESV in the germline V gene (reference sequence). The CDR3 is 15 residues long. With V trimmed by 1 base and J by 4 bases, 3 bases remained unmatched.